This TCR beta chain was found in a study of cytomegalovirus exposure and HLA in healthy donors. This clone was observed once. Per germline, CDR1 MNHNY and CDR2 SVGAGI (reference sequence). The length of the CDR3 is 15 residues. Trimming at V came to 4 bases and at J to 1 base, leaving 2 bases not matched to a gene. PCR employed 60 Vbeta and 13 Jbeta primers. This table comes from immunoSEQ multiplex PCR, and its TCRdb copy is limited to in-frame clones, with some not included. The sample lists 60,000 to 85,000 clones, about 78% seen once, with 1.5% to 2% in the top ten. This chain links TRBV6-6 with TRBJ2-2; TRBD1 matches at 8 bases. The sequenced sample consisted of PBMCs. This clonotype was sampled from a man in his forties in good health and CMV-seronegative. The chain's CDR3 is CASSFTGGNTGELFF. CDR3 nucleotides: TGTGCCAGCAGTTTTACAGGGGGGAACACCGGGGAGCTGTTTTTT.